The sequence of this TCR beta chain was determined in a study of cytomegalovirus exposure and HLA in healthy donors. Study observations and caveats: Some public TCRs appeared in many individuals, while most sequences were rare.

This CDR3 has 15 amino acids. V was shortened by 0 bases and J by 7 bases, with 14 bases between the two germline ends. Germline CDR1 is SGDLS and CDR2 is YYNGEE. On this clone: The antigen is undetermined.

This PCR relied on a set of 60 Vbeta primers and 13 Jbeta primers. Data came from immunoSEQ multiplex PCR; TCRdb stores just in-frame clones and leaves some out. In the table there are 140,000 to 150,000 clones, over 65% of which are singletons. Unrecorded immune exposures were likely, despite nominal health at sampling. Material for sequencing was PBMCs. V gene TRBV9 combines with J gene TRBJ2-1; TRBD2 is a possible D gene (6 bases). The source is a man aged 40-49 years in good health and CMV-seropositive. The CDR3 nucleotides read TGTGCCAGCAGCGTAGTCGGGAGTCAGTCGAATGAGCAGTTCTTC. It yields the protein CASSVVGSQSNEQFF.